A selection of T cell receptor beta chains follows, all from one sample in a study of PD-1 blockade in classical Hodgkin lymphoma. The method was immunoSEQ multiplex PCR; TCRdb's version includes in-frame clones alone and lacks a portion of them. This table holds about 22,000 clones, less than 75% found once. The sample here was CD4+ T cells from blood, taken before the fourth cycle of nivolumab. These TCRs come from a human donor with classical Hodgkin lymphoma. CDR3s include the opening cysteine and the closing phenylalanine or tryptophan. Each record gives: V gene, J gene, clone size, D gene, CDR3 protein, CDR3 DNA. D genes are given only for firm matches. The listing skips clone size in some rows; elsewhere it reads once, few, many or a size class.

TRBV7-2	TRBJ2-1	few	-	CASTLSSEQFF	TGTGCCAGCACCTTATCCAGTGAGCAGTTCTTC
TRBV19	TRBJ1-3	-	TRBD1	CASSIAGTGFSGNTIYF	TGTGCCAGTAGTATAGCCGGGACAGGGTTCTCTGGAAACACCATATATTTT
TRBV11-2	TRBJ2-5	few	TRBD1	CASRTGSKQETQYF	TGTGCCAGCAGGACAGGGAGTAAGCAAGAGACCCAGTACTTC
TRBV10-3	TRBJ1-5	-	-	CAISASGGGDQPQHF	TGTGCCATCAGTGCGTCGGGGGGAGGTGATCAGCCCCAGCATTTT
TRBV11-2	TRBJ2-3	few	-	CASSLVGSTDTQYF	TGTGCCAGCAGCTTAGTGGGGAGCACAGATACGCAGTATTTT
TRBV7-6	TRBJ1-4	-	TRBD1	CASSIRQGTGKLFF	TGTGCCAGCAGCATAAGACAGGGGACGGGAAAACTGTTTTTT
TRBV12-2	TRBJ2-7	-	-	CASRSLAGAYEQYF	TGTGCAAGTCGCTCGCTAGCGGGGGCCTACGAGCAGTACTTC
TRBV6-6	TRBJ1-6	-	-	CASSYSSRMESPLHF	TGTGCCAGCAGTTACTCGAGTCGAATGGAGTCACCCCTCCACTTT
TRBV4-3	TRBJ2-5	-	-	CASSQGARQETQYF	TGCGCCAGCAGCCAAGGGGCTAGACAAGAGACCCAGTACTTC
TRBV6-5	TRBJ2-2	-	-	CASRQDTGELFF	TGTGCCAGCCGCCAGGACACCGGGGAGCTGTTTTTT
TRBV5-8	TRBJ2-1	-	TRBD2	CASSLASGGAVEQFF	TGTGCCAGCAGCTTGGCTAGCGGGGGGGCTGTTGAGCAGTTCTTC
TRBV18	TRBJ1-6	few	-	CASSPNGLQGSLHF	TGTGCCAGCTCACCAAATGGACTCCAGGGATCCCTCCACTTT
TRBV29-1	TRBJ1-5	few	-	CSVELSSNQPQHF	TGCAGCGTTGAATTATCGAGCAATCAGCCCCAGCATTTT
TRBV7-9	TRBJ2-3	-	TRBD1	CASSLDWSGPGGRDTQYF	TGTGCCAGCAGCTTAGATTGGTCTGGGCCAGGGGGACGTGATACGCAGTATTTT
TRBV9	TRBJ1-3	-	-	CASSVSAGRGNTIYF	TGTGCCAGCAGCGTTTCCGCAGGGCGTGGAAACACCATATATTTT
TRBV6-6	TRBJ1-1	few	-	CASSYRNEAFF	TGTGCCAGCTCCTATCGTAACGAAGCTTTCTTT
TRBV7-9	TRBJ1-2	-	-	CASSARRGYDYGYTF	TGTGCCAGCAGCGCGAGGAGGGGGTATGACTATGGCTACACCTTC
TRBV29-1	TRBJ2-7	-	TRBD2	CSVEGGLGYEQYF	TGCAGCGTTGAGGGGGGGTTAGGCTACGAGCAGTACTTC
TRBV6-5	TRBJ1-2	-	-	CASSSTINYGYTF	TGTGCCAGCAGTTCGACGATTAACTATGGCTACACCTTC
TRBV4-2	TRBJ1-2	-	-	CASSQAGSSPSGYTF	TGTGCCAGCAGCCAAGCGGGTAGCAGTCCTAGTGGCTACACCTTC